This TCR beta chain comes out of a study of tumor-infiltrating lymphocytes in localized non-small cell lung cancer. Across the whole study: The cohort mixed smokers and never-smokers, several histologies, and some post-neoadjuvant-chemotherapy samples. Notes on the study in general: Immunotypes IM1 and IM2 had similar TCR-derived T-cell fractions. Not all patients were TCR sequenced, owing to tissue quantity. Each assay used a separate piece of the same tissue.

This CDR3 spans 16 amino acids. Germline-derived CDR1 and CDR2 are SEHNR and FQNEAQ (reference sequence). V was pared by 2 bases and J by 0 bases, with 13 bases between. This table comes from immunoSEQ multiplex PCR, and its TCRdb copy is limited to in-frame clones, with some not included. The profile shows 16,000 or so clones, around 78% of them singletons. Of note for this clone: Its antigen remains unknown.

V and J are TRBV7-9 and TRBJ1-2; D is perhaps TRBD1 (6 bases). Sequencing was done on a sample of lung tumor tissue. The receptor was isolated from a human donor with non-small cell lung cancer. CDR3 coding DNA: TGTGCCAGCAGCTTAAACAGGGAGGAGGCTAACTATGGCTACACCTTC. It encodes CASSLNREEANYGYTF.